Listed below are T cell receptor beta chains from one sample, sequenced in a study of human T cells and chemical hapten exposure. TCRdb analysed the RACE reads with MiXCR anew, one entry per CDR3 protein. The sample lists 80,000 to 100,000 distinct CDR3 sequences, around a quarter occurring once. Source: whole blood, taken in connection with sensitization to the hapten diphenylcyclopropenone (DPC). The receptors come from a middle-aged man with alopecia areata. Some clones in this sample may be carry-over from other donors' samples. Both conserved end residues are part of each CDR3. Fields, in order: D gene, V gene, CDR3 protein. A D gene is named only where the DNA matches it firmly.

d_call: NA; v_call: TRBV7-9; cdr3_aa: CASSLGVRGQGAEAFF
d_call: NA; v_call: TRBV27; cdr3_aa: CASSPSEVTGDLTDTQYF
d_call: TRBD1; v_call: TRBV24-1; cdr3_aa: CATSDQGDSYEQYF
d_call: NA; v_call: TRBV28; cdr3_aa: CASTGRSYTEAFF
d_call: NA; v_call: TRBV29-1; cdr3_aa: CSVVMGIQYF
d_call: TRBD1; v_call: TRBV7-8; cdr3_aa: CASSPSFRQGATNEKLFF
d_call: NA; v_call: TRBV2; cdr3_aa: CASSDRAVLGGSYEQYF
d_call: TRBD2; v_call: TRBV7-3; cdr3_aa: CASSFASGSPTGELFF
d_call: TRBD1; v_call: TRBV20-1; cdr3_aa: CSAFRRQGGQPQHF
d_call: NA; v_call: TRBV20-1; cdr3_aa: CSARIPSTAQETQYF
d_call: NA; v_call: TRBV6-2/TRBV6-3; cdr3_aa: CASSSSTDTQYF
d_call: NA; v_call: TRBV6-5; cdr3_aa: CASSYGPDQPQHF
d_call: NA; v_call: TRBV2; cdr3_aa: CASSEILTSGANVLTF
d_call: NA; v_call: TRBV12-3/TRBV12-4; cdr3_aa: CASSPGASNEQYF
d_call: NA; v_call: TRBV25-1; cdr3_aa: CASRQGEYTEAFF
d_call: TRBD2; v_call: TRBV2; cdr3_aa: CAQLGVAGEPTDTQYF
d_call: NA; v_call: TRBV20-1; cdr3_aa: CSASPGQTEAFF
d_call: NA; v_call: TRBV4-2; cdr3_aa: CASSQDDNSQETQYF
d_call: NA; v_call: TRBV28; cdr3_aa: CASISGLAQPQHF
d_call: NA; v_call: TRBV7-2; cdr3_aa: CASSEMTGQPQHF